These 28 T cell receptor beta chains came from one sample sequenced in a study of PD-1 blockade in classical Hodgkin lymphoma. Profiling relied on immunoSEQ multiplex PCR, and the TCRdb table lists in-frame clones only, not all of them. The table records 20,000 to 30,000 clones, 91% of them present only once. This sample's time point: newly diagnosed, previously untreated cHL patient sample. By magnetic negative selection, CD4+ T cells were purified from thawed PBMCs. Sequenced input: CD4+ T cells from blood. Receptors were obtained from a human donor with classical Hodgkin lymphoma.

CDR3 DNA sequence: TGTGCCAGCAGCTTCCGGGACGGAGAAGATACGCAGTATTTT. It is translated as CASSFRDGEDTQYF. This chain links TRBV11-3 with TRBJ2-3, with D possibly being TRBD1 or TRBD2 (5 bases each). Trimming took 3 bases from V and 5 from J, leaving 12 bases between them. The V gene's germline CDR1 is SGHNT and CDR2 YENEEA. The CDR3 is 14 amino acids.

The rearrangement links TRBV4-1 to TRBJ2-2, with TRBD1 as a possible D gene (6 bases). CDR3 length: 14 amino acids. CDR1 and CDR2 from the germline V gene are MGHRA and YSYEKL. V dropped 6 bases and J dropped 1 base, with 9 bases sitting between them. Here the CDR3 reads CASRRGGNTGELFF. The DNA for the CDR3 is TGCGCCAGCAGACGAGGGGGGAACACCGGGGAGCTGTTTTTT.

This clone appeared a single time. The chain carries TRBV19 and TRBJ1-2; D might be TRBD1 (5 bases). V lost 6 bases to trimming and J lost 4 bases, with 15 bases between them. In germline, CDR1 is LNHDA, CDR2 SQIVND (reference sequence). The CDR3 loop spans 14 amino acids. CDR3 in DNA: TGTGCCAGTAGACCCACGGCAGGGCCCTATGGCTACACCTTC. Its translation is CASRPTAGPYGYTF.

V and J are TRBV14 and TRBJ1-1; 10 positions match TRBD1. This CDR3 contains 14 residues. Germline CDR1 reads SGHDN; CDR2 reads FVKESK. The V and J ends lost 6 bases and 9 bases, in that order; junction bases with no gene match: 10. The CDR3 is CASRGQGPGLKAFF. The CDR3 nucleotides read TGTGCCAGCAGGGGACAGGGGCCGGGGCTCAAAGCTTTCTTT. Drawing the rest from reference TRBV14 and TRBJ1-1, the complete variable domain is EAGVTQFPSHSVIEKGQTVTLRCDPISGHDNLYWYRRVMGKEIKFLLHFVKESKQDESGMPNNRFLAERTGGTYSTLKVQPAELEDSGVYFCASRGQGPGLKAFFGQGTRLTVV.

The V and J genes are TRBV5-4 and TRBJ2-2, with 10 bases identical to TRBD2. J was trimmed by 7 bases and V by 3 bases; bases with no gene match: 15. CDR1 is SGHNT, CDR2 YYREEE, per germline (reference sequence). The CDR3 has 18 residues. CDR3 in amino acids: CASSWGTKAGGPVGELFF. CDR3 bases: TGTGCCAGCAGCTGGGGGACGAAAGCGGGGGGGCCAGTCGGGGAGCTGTTTTTT. The variable domain in full, with the rest retrieved from reference TRBV5-4 and TRBJ2-2, is ETGVTQSPTHLIKTRGQQVTLRCSSQSGHNTVSWYQQALGQGPQFIFQYYREEENGRGNFPPRFSGLQFPNYSSELNVNALELDDSALYLCASSWGTKAGGPVGELFFGEGSRLTVL.

The rearrangement uses TRBV5-1 and TRBJ2-7; 8 bases line up with TRBD1. The CDR3 extends over 15 amino acids. With V trimmed by 2 bases and J by 3 bases, 7 bases remained unmatched. Germline V CDR1 and CDR2: SGHRS, YFSETQ. In nucleotides, the CDR3 is TGCGCCAGCAGCTTACCCAAAACAGGGGGCTACGAGCAGTACTTC. It specifies CASSLPKTGGYEQYF. Full variable domain (missing parts from reference TRBV5-1 and TRBJ2-7): KAGVTQTPRYLIKTRGQQVTLSCSPISGHRSVSWYQQTPGQGLQFLFEYFSETQRNKGNFPGRFSGRQFSNSRSEMNVSTLELGDSALYLCASSLPKTGGYEQYFGPGTRLTVT.

The chain carries TRBV11-2 and TRBJ2-5; the match to TRBD2 covers 13 bases. Germline V gives CDR1 SGHAT, CDR2 FQNNGV. The CDR3 consists of 17 residues. V trimming: 1 base; J trimming: 3 bases; junction bases outside the gene matches: 5. This chain's CDR3 is CASSLGLGTSGEETQYF. CDR3 coding DNA: TGTGCCAGCAGCTTAGGATTAGGGACTAGCGGGGAAGAGACCCAGTACTTC. The entire variable domain, with the rest obtained from reference TRBV11-2 and TRBJ2-5, is as follows: EAGVAQSPRYKIIEKRQSVAFWCNPISGHATLYWYQQILGQGPKLLIQFQNNGVVDDSQLPKDRFSAERLKGVDSTLKIQPAKLEDSAVYLCASSLGLGTSGEETQYFGPGTRLLVL.

This clone showed up just a few times. The CDR3 loop is CASSLGLSGSPLHF. DNA of the CDR3: TGTGCCAGCAGCTTGGGTCTTAGCGGTTCACCCCTCCACTTT. The genes are TRBV11-2 and TRBJ1-6; D not certain. The CDR3 has 14 residues. Per germline, CDR1 SGHAT and CDR2 FQNNGV. The V gene lost 3 bases and the J gene lost 9 bases, with 12 bases spanning the gap.

The rearrangement links TRBV29-1 to TRBJ2-2; D perhaps matches TRBD1 (7 bases). Germline V CDR1 and CDR2: SQVTM, ANQGSEA. V was trimmed by 6 bases and J by 5 bases, leaving 16 bases between them. There are 14 residues in the CDR3. The CDR3 here is CSVRQGGRTGELFF. Here the CDR3 DNA reads TGCAGCGTCCGTCAGGGGGGAAGAACCGGGGAGCTGTTTTTT.

The rearrangement joins TRBV7-2 to TRBJ1-6, with 7 bases lining up with TRBD1. J was trimmed by 10 bases and V by 1 base; bases with no gene match: 7. CDR3 length equals 15 residues. CDR1 SGHTA and CDR2 FQGNSA come from the germline V gene. CDR3 bases: TGTGCCAGCAGCTTAGAGACAGGGAGGTCATCACCCCTCCACTTT. This codes for CASSLETGRSSPLHF.

The rearrangement links TRBV28 to TRBJ1-1, with a tentative D call TRBD1 (6 bases). V lost 6 bases to trimming and J lost 5 bases, with 16 bases between them. This CDR3 spans 14 amino acids. The germline CDR1 and CDR2 sequences are MDHEN and SYDVKM. The CDR3 DNA reads TGTGCCAGCAGATCAACAGGGTTCGAAACTGAAGCTTTCTTT. Translating gives CASRSTGFETEAFF. The full variable domain, rest sourced from reference TRBV28 and TRBJ1-1, is DVKVTQSSRYLVKRTGEKVFLECVQDMDHENMFWYRQDPGLGLRLIYFSYDVKMKEKGDIPEGYSVSREKKERFSLILESASTNQTSMYLCASRSTGFETEAFFGQGTRLTVV.

The gene calls are TRBV7-6 and TRBJ2-7, with D possibly being TRBD1 (6 bases). The CDR3 is 15 amino acids. Trimming left V 1 base short and J 0 bases short, with 10 bases between. In germline, CDR1 is SGHVS, CDR2 FNYEAQ. In DNA, the CDR3 is TGTGCCAGCAGCTTAGGCAGGGGTGGCTCCTACGAGCAGTACTTC. This translates into CASSLGRGGSYEQYF.

The chain is built from TRBV30 and TRBJ2-2, with D possibly called TRBD1 or TRBD2 (5 bases each). CDR1 GTSNPN and CDR2 SVGIG come from the germline V gene (reference sequence). The CDR3 extends over 14 amino acids. Trimming removed 6 bases from V and 5 bases from J, with 16 bases in between. CDR3 sequence reads: CACGTLWGTGELFF. DNA of the CDR3: TGTGCCTGTGGGACGTTGTGGGGAACCGGGGAGCTGTTTTTT. The whole variable domain, remainder taken from reference TRBV30 and TRBJ2-2, is SQTIHQWPATLVQPVGSPLSLECTVEGTSNPNLYWYRQAAGRGLQLLFYSVGIGQISSEVPQNLSASRPQDRQFILSSKKLLLSDSGFYLCACGTLWGTGELFFGEGSRLTVL.

This chain uses TRBV6-1 with TRBJ2-5; D call uncertain. V was shortened by 1 base and J by 2 bases, with 8 bases between the two germline ends. The CDR3 spans 14 residues. The germline gives CDR1 MNHNS, CDR2 SASEGT. The CDR3 reads CASSEVGRQETQYF. The CDR3 region has the DNA TGTGCCAGCAGTGAAGTCGGCAGGCAAGAGACCCAGTACTTC.

A single count supports this clone. The chain carries TRBV11-2 and TRBJ2-5; TRBD2 is a possible D gene (7 bases). The CDR3 consists of 15 residues. Germline loops: CDR1 SGHAT, CDR2 FQNNGV. Trimming left V 5 bases short and J 5 bases short, with 18 bases between. CDR3 protein: CASSPAGGPGETQYF. The CDR3, as DNA: TGTGCCAGCAGCCCGGCCGGGGGGCCCGGGGAGACCCAGTACTTC.

V usage is TRBV4-3 and J usage is TRBJ2-7, with TRBD2 identical over 15 bases. The ends lost 4 bases at V and 5 bases at J; junction bases unmatched: 9. CDR3 length: 17 amino acids. Germline V gene sequence: CDR1 LGHNA, CDR2 YSLEER. The CDR3, as DNA: TGCGCCAGCAGCCGGGGACTAGCGGGGGGTCTAGACCACGAGCAGTACTTC. It specifies CASSRGLAGGLDHEQYF.

The chain has TRBV7-2 and TRBJ1-2; maybe TRBD1 (6 bases). Germline CDR1 SGHTA, CDR2 FQGNSA. There are 14 residues in the CDR3. V was cut by 4 bases and J by 8 bases, with 17 bases left in between. The CDR3 reads CASSSLGGTSGYTF. CDR3 nucleotides: TGTGCCAGCAGCTCATTAGGGGGGACCTCGGGCTACACCTTC.

The chain has TRBV19 and TRBJ2-7; D might be TRBD1 or TRBD2, each matching 5 bases. Looked up from germline, CDR1 is LNHDA and CDR2 is SQIVND (reference sequence). V gave up 3 bases and J gave up 2 bases, with 14 bases separating them. The CDR3 runs to 15 residues. Here the CDR3 DNA reads TGTGCCAGTAGTATTGTTGGGGACGGGACCTACGAGCAGTACTTC. It specifies CASSIVGDGTYEQYF.

J is TRBJ2-5 and V is TRBV4-2, with 11 bases identical to TRBD2. The CDR3 runs 17 residues. Germline values: CDR1 LGHNA, CDR2 YNFKEQ. Losses at the gene ends were 0 bases for V and 5 bases for J; bases not matched to a gene: 8. DNA of the CDR3: TGTGCCAGCAGCCAAGAAGGGATAGCGGGGGGGCCGGAGACCCAGTACTTC. Translation gives CASSQEGIAGGPETQYF.

This chain connects TRBV6-6 to TRBJ1-4, with no clear D. V was shortened by 6 bases and J by 8 bases, with 19 bases between the two germline ends. The CDR3 sequence is 15 residues long. The V gene's germline CDR1 is MNHNY and CDR2 SVGAGI (reference sequence). CDR3 sequence reads: CASRDSGRSDEKLFF. The CDR3 coding sequence is TGTGCCAGCAGGGACTCGGGCCGCTCGGACGAAAAACTGTTTTTT.

The V and J genes are TRBV19 and TRBJ1-5; no reliable D call. V was cut by 5 bases and J by 2 bases, with 13 bases left in between. Germline CDR1 and CDR2: LNHDA and SQIVND (reference sequence). This CDR3 is built from 15 residues. As DNA, the CDR3 is TGTGCCAGTAGTCCCCCAGGAGGAGGCAATCAGCCCCAGCATTTT. Protein sequence: CASSPPGGGNQPQHF.

V is TRBV14 and J is TRBJ1-3, with D hard to call. Germline loops: CDR1 SGHDN, CDR2 FVKESK. The CDR3 consists of 16 residues. Trimming took 3 bases from V and 4 from J, leaving 16 bases between them. CDR3 loop: CASSQALLSSGNTIYF. CDR3 bases: TGTGCCAGCAGCCAGGCTTTATTAAGTTCCGGAAACACCATATATTTT.

The V and J genes are TRBV2 and TRBJ2-1, with D unresolved. CDR3 length: 15 amino acids. The germline V gene encodes CDR1 SNHLY and CDR2 FYNNEI. V lost 7 bases, J lost 4 bases, and 17 bases lay in between. CDR3 nucleotide sequence: TGTGCCAGCACTGAGTCTACTACCATGTACAATGAGCAGTTCTTC. This encodes CASTESTTMYNEQFF.

The chain carries TRBV7-2 and TRBJ2-4; 8 positions agree with TRBD2. CDR1 and CDR2 from the germline V gene are SGHTA and FQGNSA. The CDR3 runs 15 residues. The V segment lost 1 base and the J segment 9 bases; nucleotides outside the gene matches: 8. CDR3 sequence (DNA): TGTGCCAGCAGCTTAGTTCCGGGACTAGATGGCATTCAGTACTTC. Encoded protein: CASSLVPGLDGIQYF.

The V call is TRBV6-5, the J call TRBJ2-5, with 9 positions matching TRBD2. The CDR3 is 14 amino acids. After removal of 2 bases from V and 4 bases from J, the junction contained 2 bases not matched to a gene. The germline gives CDR1 MNHEY, CDR2 SVGAGI. CDR3 bases: TGTGCCAGCAGTTACGGACTAGCGACAGAGACCCAGTACTTC. This sequence encodes CASSYGLATETQYF.

The CDR3 loop reads CASSPLGANYGYTF. The DNA for the CDR3 is TGTGCCAGCAGCCCGCTTGGGGCTAACTATGGCTACACCTTC. The chain uses TRBV7-2 and TRBJ1-2; D remains unclear. The CDR3 is made up of 14 amino acids. Germline CDR1 is SGHTA and CDR2 is FQGNSA. Trimming cost V 5 bases and J 0 bases, with 10 bases left between them.

J is TRBJ2-1 and V is TRBV10-3; D possibly corresponds to TRBD2 (5 bases). CDR3 length: 17 amino acids. The germline V gene has CDR1 ENHRY and CDR2 SYGVKD. V lost 3 bases, J lost 1 base, and 16 bases lay in between. CDR3 protein: CAISDSAGGVSYNEQFF. The CDR3 coding sequence is TGTGCCATCAGTGATTCTGCGGGCGGTGTGTCCTACAATGAGCAGTTCTTC.

J is TRBJ2-7 and V is TRBV7-2; no clear D gene. V was trimmed by 1 base and J by 0 bases, leaving 10 bases between them. The CDR3 runs 15 residues. Per the germline V gene, CDR1 is SGHTA and CDR2 is FQGNSA. The CDR3 protein is CASSLGQDGSYEQYF. As DNA, the CDR3 is TGTGCCAGCAGCTTAGGGCAGGACGGCTCCTACGAGCAGTACTTC.